These T cell receptor beta chains were read from a single sample in a study of blood T cell repertoires in COVID-19. The data were produced by immunoSEQ multiplex PCR, yet TCRdb's version contains in-frame clones alone and is incomplete. Counted here are about 230,000 clones, approximately 89% occurring once; the ten biggest clones make up almost 4%. Material: PBMCs or T cells enriched from blood (not recorded which). Source of these receptors: a woman younger than 45 with acute COVID-19. Each CDR3 is given with its conserved first and last residue. D genes are given only for firm matches. Where a row states a size, it is once, few, many or the class of an expanded clone; other rows omit it.

v_call	clone_size	d_call	j_call	cdr3_nt	cdr3_aa
TRBV19	-	-	TRBJ1-5	TGTGCCAGTAGTGCGGGAGCAGGTGGTTCTACGCCCCAGCATTTT	CASSAGAGGSTPQHF
TRBV24-1	once	TRBD2	TRBJ2-2	TGTGCCACCAGTGATGGAAAGTGGACTAGCGGGGGGGCCCTCAACACCGGGGAGCTGTTTTTT	CATSDGKWTSGGALNTGELFF
TRBV4-2	-	TRBD2	TRBJ2-3	TGTGCCAGCAGCCCCCAGCCCGGGACTAGCGGGGGAGTCCTTAGCACAGATACGCAGTATTTT	CASSPQPGTSGGVLSTDTQYF
TRBV19	-	-	TRBJ2-3	TGTGCCAGTAGTCCCGACCGAGGGACAGATACGCAGTATTTT	CASSPDRGTDTQYF
TRBV19	few	-	TRBJ1-2	TGTGCCAGTAGTAAGACAGAGACTAACTATGGCTACACCTTC	CASSKTETNYGYTF
TRBV2	-	TRBD1	TRBJ2-7	TGTGCCAGCAGGGAAACAGGGGGCCGGAACGAGCAGTACTTC	CASRETGGRNEQYF
TRBV4-1	-	TRBD1	TRBJ1-3	TGCGCCAGCAGCCTTACCGGGACAGGTGTAAGCTCTGGAAACACCATATATTTT	CASSLTGTGVSSGNTIYF
TRBV5-5	-	TRBD1	TRBJ1-1	TGTGCCAGCAGCTGGGACAGGGAGACCACTGAAGCTTTCTTT	CASSWDRETTEAFF
TRBV7-6	-	-	TRBJ2-2	TGTGCCAGCAGCTTCTGGGGGGAGAACACCGGGGAGCTGTTTTTT	CASSFWGENTGELFF
TRBV10-1	few	-	TRBJ1-1	TGCGCCAGCAGTGAGGGAGACGGATACACTGAAGCTTTCTTT	CASSEGDGYTEAFF
TRBV2	-	-	TRBJ2-3	TGTGCCAGCAGCGACCGGGGGGATACGCAGTATTTT	CASSDRGDTQYF
TRBV10-1	once	-	TRBJ1-1	TGCGCCACCCTTTGCAGGGGTGGCATGAACACTGAAGCTTTCTTT	CATLCRGGMNTEAFF
TRBV6-1	-	-	TRBJ1-1	TGTGCCAGCAGTGAAATCAGCACGGGCACTGAAGCTTTCTTT	CASSEISTGTEAFF
TRBV6-1	-	-	TRBJ1-5	TGTGCCAGCAGTGAATATATGGGGGCTTACCAGCATTTT	CASSEYMGAYQHF
TRBV5-1	-	-	TRBJ1-1	TGCGCCAGCTCTAAGACCCCGGGGAACACTGAAGCTTTCTTT	CASSKTPGNTEAFF
TRBV7-9	-	TRBD1	TRBJ2-1	TGTGCCAGCAGCCAGGACAGGGCCTTCTACAATGAGCAGTTCTTC	CASSQDRAFYNEQFF
TRBV19	few	-	TRBJ1-6	TGTGCCAGTAGTAGGATACCAGGGAGGAGTGATAATTCACCCCTCCACTTT	CASSRIPGRSDNSPLHF
TRBV5-1	-	TRBD1	TRBJ1-1	TGCGCCAGCAGCCACGTGACAGGGAATCAGAACACTGAAGCTTTCTTT	CASSHVTGNQNTEAFF
TRBV5-1	-	-	TRBJ1-1	TGCGCCAGCAGCTTCCGGGTAGGCACTGAAGCTTTCTTT	CASSFRVGTEAFF
TRBV10-3	-	-	TRBJ2-2	TGTGCCAACCGCGAGAGGACGAACACCGGGGAGCTGTTTTTT	CANRERTNTGELFF
TRBV5-1	once	-	TRBJ2-5	TGCGCCAGCAGCTTGGCCGGGAGCCAGGCAGAGACCCAGTACTTC	CASSLAGSQAETQYF
TRBV28	-	-	TRBJ1-4	TGTGCCAGCAGTTACGGCAGCCCCCAGTGGGGCGGTGAAAAACTGTTTTTT	CASSYGSPQWGGEKLFF
TRBV27	few	TRBD1	TRBJ2-7	TGTGCCAGCAGTCCCCGGACAGGGATGCGCGAGCAGTACTTC	CASSPRTGMREQYF
TRBV11-3	-	-	TRBJ2-7	TGTGCCAGCAGCTTAGAGAGCGGTAAGGAGCAGTACTTC	CASSLESGKEQYF
TRBV5-6	-	-	TRBJ1-4	TGTGCCAGCAGCTTGCACAGAATTAATGAAAAACTGTTTTTT	CASSLHRINEKLFF
TRBV5-1	-	TRBD1	TRBJ2-7	TGCGCCAGCAGCTTTTACAGGGGATACGAGCAGTACTTC	CASSFYRGYEQYF
TRBV27	once	-	TRBJ1-2	TGTGCCAGCAGTTCCCACTCTCCCGACAGAAAATATGGCTACACCTTC	CASSSHSPDRKYGYTF
TRBV5-4	-	-	TRBJ2-7	TGTGCCAGCAGCTTTCAACAGGGCGGGTACGAGCAGTACTTC	CASSFQQGGYEQYF
TRBV4-3	-	-	TRBJ2-6	TGCGCCAGCAGCCAAGAAGGGACAACAGGGGCCAACGTCCTGACTTTC	CASSQEGTTGANVLTF
TRBV3-1/TRBV3-2	once	TRBD1	TRBJ1-1	TGTGCCAGCAGCAAACAGGGGTTATTGAACACTGAAGCTTTCTTT	CASSKQGLLNTEAFF
TRBV30	-	-	TRBJ1-5	TGTGCCTGGAGTGTAAATCGGGCAGGGATGAACCAGCCCCAGCATTTT	CAWSVNRAGMNQPQHF
TRBV5-6	-	-	TRBJ1-1	TGTGCCAGCAGCCGGGATCCGCTTGAAGCTTTCTTT	CASSRDPLEAFF
TRBV6-5	-	TRBD1	TRBJ1-1	TGTGCCAGCAGTTACCAGGGACAGGGAGGGACTGAAGCTTTCTTT	CASSYQGQGGTEAFF
TRBV24-1	-	-	TRBJ1-1	TGTGCCACCAGTGATTTTCGGGATGAAGCTTTCTTT	CATSDFRDEAFF
TRBV4-3	once	TRBD1	TRBJ1-4	TGCGCCAGCAGCCCCCTTGGGGGCGGACAGGGGGATGAAAAACTGTTTTTT	CASSPLGGGQGDEKLFF
TRBV5-4	-	TRBD1	TRBJ2-1	TGTGCCAGCAGCTTGGTCTCAAGACAGGGAGAGCAGTTCTTC	CASSLVSRQGEQFF